This T cell receptor (beta chain) was sequenced in a study of T cells in localized non-small cell lung cancer. Findings of the study overall: Adjacent uninvolved lung tissue had the highest T cell clonality, exceeding tumor. Since sequencing was restricted to only one region of the tumor, intratumor heterogeneity remains a possibility. With higher T cell density in blood came longer overall survival. Median around 60 top-100 tumor clones were shared with paired adjacent lung.

Germline lookup yields CDR1 SGHNT and CDR2 YENEEA. The CDR3 runs to 14 residues. Trimming took 1 base from V and 3 from J; bases not matched to a gene: 2. By share of the sample, this clone is medium-sized (0.01 to 0.1%). Antigen specificity is unknown. Method: immunoSEQ multiplex PCR; TCRdb's copy keeps in-frame clones and lacks some. The sample has about 2,600 clones, more than 25% seen once. The sample in question was lung tumor tissue, obtained before any cancer treatment. This clonotype originated in a male donor aged 60 or over with stage II squamous cell lung carcinoma. The chain is built from TRBV11-3 and TRBJ2-7; 8 bases line up with TRBD1. The CDR3 nucleotides read TGTGCCAGCAGCTTAGGGGGACAGGTCTACGAGCAGTACTTC. It translates to CASSLGGQVYEQYF.